The clone carrying this TCR beta chain was observed a single time. The sample belongs to a study of identical twins. Each CDR3 protein gets one entry after TCRdb re-called the 5' RACE reads with MiXCR. The data contain over 600,000 distinct CDR3 sequences, around 20% of them singletons. These data were likewise used in another study, on T cells expressing NK-cell markers. From that report: Of the CD8+ T cells in more than five donors, about 1.0-7.0% belonged to dominant NKG2C+ clonotypes.

The sample taken for sequencing was PBMCs. The TCR comes from a woman aged 18 to 35 in good health.

The CDR3: CASSSTSGRGETQYF. The CDR3 nucleotides are TGTGCCAGCAGCTCTACTAGCGGACGGGGGGAGACCCAGTACTTC. This chain joins TRBV11-2 and TRBJ2-5; 8 positions agree with TRBD2. CDR1 and CDR2 (germline): SGHAT, FQNNGV. The trim removed 4 bases at V and 5 bases at J, leaving 9 bases unmatched. There are 15 residues in the CDR3. Full variable domain (rest looked up from reference TRBV11-2 and TRBJ2-5): EAGVAQSPRYKIIEKRQSVAFWCNPISGHATLYWYQQILGQGPKLLIQFQNNGVVDDSQLPKDRFSAERLKGVDSTLKIQPAKLEDSAVYLCASSSTSGRGETQYFGPGTRLLVL.